This entry describes one TCR beta chain. Trimming took off 0 bases at V and 3 bases at J, with 12 bases between the two ends. The germline CDR1 and CDR2 sequences are SGHRS and YFSETQ. The CDR3 is made up of 15 amino acids. This sample stems from a study of blood T cell repertoires in COVID-19. Background on the study: Both acute and convalescent COVID-19 samples were obtained from the United States, Italy and Spain. T cells, B-cell-depleted T cells, or PBMCs supplied cDNA or gDNA.

Under the authors' procedure: Using reference gene primer amplification, nucleated cell counts were estimated. Measured with immunoSEQ multiplex PCR; TCRdb has only the in-frame clones, and not every one. V, J and clone size derive from that table, while D and trimming were established from the DNA sequence. The repertoire holds about 140,000 clones, 60% to 85% seen once, with 15% to 20% in the top ten. This receptor was taken from a man aged 50-60 years with acute or convalescent COVID-19. J is TRBJ1-2 and V is TRBV5-1, with D possibly matching TRBD1 (5 bases). The sample taken for sequencing was peripheral blood. The DNA for the CDR3 is TGCGCCAGCAGCTTGGCGGCAGGGATGGACTATGGCTACACCTTC. As protein: CASSLAAGMDYGYTF.